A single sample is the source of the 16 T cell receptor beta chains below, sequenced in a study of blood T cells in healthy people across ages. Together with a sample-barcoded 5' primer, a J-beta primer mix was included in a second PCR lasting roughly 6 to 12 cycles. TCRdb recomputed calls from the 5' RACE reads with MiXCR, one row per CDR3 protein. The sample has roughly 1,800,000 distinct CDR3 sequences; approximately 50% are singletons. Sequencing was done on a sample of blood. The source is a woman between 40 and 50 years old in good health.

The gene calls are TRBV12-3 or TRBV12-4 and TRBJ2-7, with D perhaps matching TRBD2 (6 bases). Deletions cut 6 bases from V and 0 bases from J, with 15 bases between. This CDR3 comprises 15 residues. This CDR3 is CASSSQRASSYEQYF. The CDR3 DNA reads TGTGCCAGCAGCTCCCAGCGGGCCAGCTCCTACGAGCAGTACTTC.

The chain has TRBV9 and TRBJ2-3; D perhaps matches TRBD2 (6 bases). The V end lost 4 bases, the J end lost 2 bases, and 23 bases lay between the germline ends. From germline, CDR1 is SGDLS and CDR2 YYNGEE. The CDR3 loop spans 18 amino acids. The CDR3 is CASSTTGGTNAYTDTQYF. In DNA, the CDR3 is TGTGCCAGCAGCACCACTGGGGGGACCAACGCCTACACAGATACGCAGTATTTT.

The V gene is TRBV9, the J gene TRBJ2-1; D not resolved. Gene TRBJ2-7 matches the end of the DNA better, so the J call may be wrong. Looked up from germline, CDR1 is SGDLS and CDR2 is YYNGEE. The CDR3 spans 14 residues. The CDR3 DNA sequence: TGTGCCAGCAGCGTAAGCAGTTCCTACAATGAGCAGTACTTC. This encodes CASSVSSSYNEQYF.

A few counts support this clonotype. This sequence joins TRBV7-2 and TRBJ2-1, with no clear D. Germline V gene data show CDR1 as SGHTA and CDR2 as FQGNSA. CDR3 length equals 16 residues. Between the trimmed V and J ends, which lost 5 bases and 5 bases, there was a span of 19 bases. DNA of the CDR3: TGTGCCAGCAGCCCTCCGGGTCCTACCGCGAACAATGAGCAGTTCTTC. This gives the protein CASSPPGPTANNEQFF.

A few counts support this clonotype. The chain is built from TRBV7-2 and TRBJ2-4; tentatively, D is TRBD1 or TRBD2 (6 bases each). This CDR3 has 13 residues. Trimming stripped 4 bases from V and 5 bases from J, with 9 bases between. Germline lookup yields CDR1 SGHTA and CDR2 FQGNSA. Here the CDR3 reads CASSWRGENIQYF. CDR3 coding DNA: TGTGCCAGCAGCTGGAGGGGGGAAAACATTCAGTACTTC.

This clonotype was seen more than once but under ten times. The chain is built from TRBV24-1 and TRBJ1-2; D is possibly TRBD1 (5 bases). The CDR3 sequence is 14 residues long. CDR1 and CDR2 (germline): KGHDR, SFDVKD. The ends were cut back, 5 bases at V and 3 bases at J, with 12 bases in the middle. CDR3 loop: CATSGAREDYGYTF. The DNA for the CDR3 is TGTGCCACCAGTGGGGCCAGGGAAGACTATGGCTACACCTTC.

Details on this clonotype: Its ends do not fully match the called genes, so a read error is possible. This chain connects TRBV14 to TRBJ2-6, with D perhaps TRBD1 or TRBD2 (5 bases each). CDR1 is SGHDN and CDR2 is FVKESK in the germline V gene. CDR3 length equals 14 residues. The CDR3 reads CASSEGAGASVLTF. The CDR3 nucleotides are TGTGCCAGCAGTGAGGGCGCTGGGGCCAGCGTCCTGACTTTC.

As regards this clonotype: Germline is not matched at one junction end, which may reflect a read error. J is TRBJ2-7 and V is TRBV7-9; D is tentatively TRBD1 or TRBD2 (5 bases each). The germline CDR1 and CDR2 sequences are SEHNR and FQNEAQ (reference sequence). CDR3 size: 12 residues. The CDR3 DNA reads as TGTGTCAGCAGCTTAGGGTTGTCGGGACGGTACTTC. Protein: CVSSLGLSGRYF.

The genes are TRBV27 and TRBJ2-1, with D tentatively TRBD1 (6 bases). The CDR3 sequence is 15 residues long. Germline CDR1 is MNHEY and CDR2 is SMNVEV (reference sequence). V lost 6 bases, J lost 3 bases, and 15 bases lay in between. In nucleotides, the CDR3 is TGTGCCAGCAGCCGGCGGACAGACCTCTACAATGAGCAGTTCTTC. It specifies CASSRRTDLYNEQFF.

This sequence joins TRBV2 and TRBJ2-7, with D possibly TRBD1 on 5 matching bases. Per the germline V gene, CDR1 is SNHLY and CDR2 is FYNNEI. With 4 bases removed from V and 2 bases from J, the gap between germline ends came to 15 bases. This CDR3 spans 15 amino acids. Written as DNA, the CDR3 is TGTGCCAGCAGTGGAATGCAGGACACTACCTACGAGCAGTACTTC. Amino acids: CASSGMQDTTYEQYF.

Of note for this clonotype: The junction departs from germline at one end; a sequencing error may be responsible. DNA for the CDR3: TGTGCCGGCAGCCAAGAGTCGGATACGCGAAACATTCAGTACTTC. This translates into CAGSQESDTRNIQYF. The chain has TRBV4-2 and TRBJ2-4; D gene uncertain. The CDR3 has 15 amino acids. Germline CDR1 LGHNA, CDR2 YNFKEQ.

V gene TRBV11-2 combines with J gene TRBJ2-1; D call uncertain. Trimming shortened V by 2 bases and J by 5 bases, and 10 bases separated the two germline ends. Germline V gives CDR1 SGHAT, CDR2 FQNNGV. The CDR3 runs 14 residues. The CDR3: CASSLQAVHNEQFF. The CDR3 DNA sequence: TGTGCCAGCAGCTTACAGGCCGTCCACAATGAGCAGTTCTTC.

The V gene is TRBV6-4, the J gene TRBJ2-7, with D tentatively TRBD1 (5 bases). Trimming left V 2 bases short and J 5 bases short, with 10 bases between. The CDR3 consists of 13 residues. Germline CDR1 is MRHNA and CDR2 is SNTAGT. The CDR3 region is CASSDGRGDEQYF. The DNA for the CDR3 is TGTGCCAGCAGTGACGGAAGGGGCGACGAGCAGTACTTC.

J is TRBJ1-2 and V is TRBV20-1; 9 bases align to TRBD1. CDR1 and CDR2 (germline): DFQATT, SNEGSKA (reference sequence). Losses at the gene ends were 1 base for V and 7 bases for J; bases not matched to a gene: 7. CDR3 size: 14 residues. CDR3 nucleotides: TGCAGTGCTAGAGCTGGGGACAGGGTGATTGGCTACACCTTC. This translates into CSARAGDRVIGYTF.

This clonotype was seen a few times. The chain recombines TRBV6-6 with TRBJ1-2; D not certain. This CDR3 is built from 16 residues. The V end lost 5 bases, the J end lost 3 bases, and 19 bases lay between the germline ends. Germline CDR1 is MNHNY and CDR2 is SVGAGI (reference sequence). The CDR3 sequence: CASSPSGSLVYYGYTF. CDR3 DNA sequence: TGTGCCAGCAGTCCCAGCGGGTCCCTGGTTTACTATGGCTACACCTTC.

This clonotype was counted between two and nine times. The CDR3 sequence: CSATRTGGTDTQYF. The CDR3 DNA follows: TGCAGTGCTACCCGGACAGGCGGCACAGATACGCAGTATTTT. V usage is TRBV20-1 and J usage is TRBJ2-3; 7 bases are a match to TRBD1. Germline values: CDR1 DFQATT, CDR2 SNEGSKA (reference sequence). The CDR3 length is 14 residues. Losses at the gene ends were 4 bases for V and 1 base for J; bases not matched to a gene: 5.